These 22 T cell receptor beta chains came from one sample sequenced in a study of OX40 agonist ivuxolimab in advanced cancers. Clones were read by immunoSEQ multiplex PCR, and TCRdb kept only the in-frame ones, dropping some. The sample lists roughly 60,000 clones, 84% occurring once. Sequenced material: CD4+ or CD8+ T cells sorted from blood, taken in a trial of the OX40 agonist ivuxolimab. The receptors derive from an adult with an advanced solid tumor such as melanoma, head and neck, liver or kidney cancer.

CDR3 sequence: CASSRPKLAGGNTGELFF. The CDR3 DNA follows: TGCGCCAGCAGCCGCCCGAAATTAGCGGGAGGGAACACCGGGGAGCTGTTTTTT. The V and J genes are TRBV4-1 and TRBJ2-2; the match to TRBD2 covers 10 bases. With V trimmed by 4 bases and J by 1 base, 9 bases remained unmatched. Germline CDR1 MGHRA, CDR2 YSYEKL. The CDR3 length is 18 residues.

This chain uses TRBV28 with TRBJ2-5; the match to TRBD2 covers 10 bases. Judging by the DNA end, TRBJ2-7 fits better; the J call may be wrong. Germline CDR1 and CDR2: MDHEN and SYDVKM. The length of the CDR3 is 17 residues. The CDR3 region is CASSPNRWTSGTYEQYF. Here the CDR3 DNA reads TGTGCCAGCAGTCCCAACCGTTGGACTAGCGGAACCTACGAGCAGTACTTC.

The V call is TRBV30, the J call TRBJ1-6; D perhaps matches TRBD1 (6 bases). This CDR3 has 15 amino acids. The germline CDR1 and CDR2 sequences are GTSNPN and SVGIG (reference sequence). In DNA form, the CDR3 reads TGTGCAGGACGACAGGCGAAGGGGTTACGATCACCCCTCCACTTT. It yields the protein CAGRQAKGLRSPLHF. Looking up the rest from reference TRBV30 and TRBJ1-6 gives the full variable domain: SQTIHQWPATLVQPVGSPLSLECTVEGTSNPNLYWYRQAAGRGLQLLFYSVGIGQISSEVPQNLSASRPQDRQFILSSKKLLLSDSGFYLCAGRQAKGLRSPLHFGNGTRLTVT.

The chain is built from TRBV25-1 and TRBJ1-5; D perhaps matches TRBD1 (5 bases). V shed 4 bases and J shed 11 bases, with 21 bases lying between them. The CDR3 runs to 15 residues. CDR1 is MGHDK and CDR2 is SYGVNS in the germline V gene. The CDR3 nucleotides read TGTGCCAGCAGTGCCGGGACTCAAGGTGGTTCAGCCCAGCATTTT. This gives the protein CASSAGTQGGSAQHF.

The V and J genes are TRBV19 and TRBJ1-1; the match to TRBD1 covers 7 bases. The V segment lost 4 bases and the J segment 3 bases; nucleotides outside the gene matches: 8. The germline gives CDR1 LNHDA, CDR2 SQIVND (reference sequence). This CDR3 is built from 15 residues. The CDR3 region has the DNA TGTGCCAGTAGTAGGGAGACAGGGATCGACACTGAAGCTTTCTTT. It yields the protein CASSRETGIDTEAFF.

This sequence joins TRBV15 and TRBJ2-1; 8 bases agree with TRBD2. Germline loops: CDR1 LNHNV, CDR2 YYDKDF (reference sequence). The CDR3 has 17 residues. With 1 base clipped from V and 3 bases from J, the junction kept 8 bases outside the gene matches. The CDR3 DNA sequence: TGTGCCACCAGCAGAGCCCAAGCGGGAGCCTTCTACAATGAGCAGTTCTTC. It translates to CATSRAQAGAFYNEQFF.

This clone was observed a single time. The V gene is TRBV19, the J gene TRBJ2-2, with D perhaps matching TRBD2 (6 bases). The CDR3 sequence is 14 residues long. Trimming stripped 3 bases from V and 5 bases from J, with 10 bases between. CDR1 is LNHDA and CDR2 is SQIVND in the germline V gene (reference sequence). Here the CDR3 DNA reads TGTGCCAGTAGTATGTCTGGGAGGACCGGGGAGCTGTTTTTT. It yields the protein CASSMSGRTGELFF.

V is TRBV4-1 and J is TRBJ2-3; D not certain. Germline lookup yields CDR1 MGHRA and CDR2 YSYEKL. Trimming took 7 bases from V and 3 from J, leaving 11 bases between them. This CDR3 region has 13 residues. CDR3 nucleotides: TGCGCCAGCACCTCCCCCGAGACAGATACGCAGTATTTT. Translated, it gives CASTSPETDTQYF.

This chain connects TRBV7-2 to TRBJ2-7, with D possibly being TRBD2 (6 bases). The CDR3 totals 12 residues. Germline values: CDR1 SGHTA, CDR2 FQGNSA. V gave up 5 bases and J gave up 7 bases, with 12 bases separating them. The CDR3 protein is CASSPQGLEQYF. The DNA of the CDR3 is TGTGCCAGCAGCCCCCAGGGACTTGAGCAGTACTTC.

The chain joins TRBV27 to TRBJ2-7; D is perhaps TRBD2 (6 bases). CDR3 size: 15 residues. Trimming shortened V by 3 bases and J by 2 bases, and 14 bases separated the two germline ends. Germline assignment: CDR1 MNHEY and CDR2 SMNVEV (reference sequence). As DNA, the CDR3 is TGTGCCAGCAGTTTTCGGGGGTCCGCCACCTACGAGCAGTACTTC. Its protein is CASSFRGSATYEQYF.

The chain is built from TRBV5-4 and TRBJ2-7; no clear D gene. Germline V gene lookup returns CDR1 SGHNT and CDR2 YYREEE (reference sequence). The CDR3 runs to 14 residues. Deletions cut 4 bases from V and 0 bases from J, with 11 bases between. The CDR3 bases are TGTGCCAGCAGCCAAGACATTTTCTCCTACGAGCAGTACTTC. It is translated as CASSQDIFSYEQYF.

The V call is TRBV28, the J call TRBJ2-5; D ambiguous. Germline values: CDR1 MDHEN, CDR2 SYDVKM. The CDR3 length is 10 residues. Trimming pared 7 bases from V and 5 bases from J, leaving 5 bases between. The CDR3 protein is CASKGETQYF. CDR3 nucleotides: TGTGCCAGCAAAGGGGAGACCCAGTACTTC.

The V gene is TRBV5-1, the J gene TRBJ2-7; 11 bases agree with TRBD2. The trim removed 4 bases at V and 3 bases at J, leaving 12 bases unmatched. This CDR3 is 17 amino acids long. Germline V CDR1 and CDR2: SGHRS, YFSETQ. The CDR3 DNA is TGCGCCAGCAGCCCCGACCCCCTAGCGGGAGGTTACTACGAGCAGTACTTC. Its protein is CASSPDPLAGGYYEQYF.

The chain employs TRBV28 and TRBJ1-5; weak D call: TRBD1 (5 bases). V gave up 5 bases and J gave up 7 bases, with 15 bases separating them. The CDR3 runs to 14 residues. CDR1 is MDHEN, CDR2 SYDVKM, per germline. CDR3 amino acids: CASSPSRGSQPQHF. The CDR3 bases are TGTGCCAGCAGTCCTTCCCGGGGCTCGCAGCCCCAGCATTTT.

This chain connects TRBV15 to TRBJ1-5; no reliable D call. From germline, CDR1 is LNHNV and CDR2 YYDKDF (reference sequence). The CDR3 runs to 14 residues. Between the trimmed V and J ends, which lost 0 bases and 4 bases, there was a span of 7 bases. The DNA of the CDR3 is TGTGCCACCAGCAGAGATAGGAGGAATCAGCCCCAGCATTTT. Its protein is CATSRDRRNQPQHF.

This clone was seen only a few times. The chain uses TRBV5-1 and TRBJ1-1; D is ambiguous. CDR1 and CDR2 from the germline V gene are SGHRS and YFSETQ. CDR3 length: 14 residues. Trimming stripped 6 bases from V and 0 bases from J, with 12 bases between. DNA for the CDR3: TGCGCCAGCAAATGGAGTATCCTGAACACTGAAGCTTTCTTT. Translation gives CASKWSILNTEAFF. The entire variable domain, with the rest obtained from reference TRBV5-1 and TRBJ1-1, is as follows: KAGVTQTPRYLIKTRGQQVTLSCSPISGHRSVSWYQQTPGQGLQFLFEYFSETQRNKGNFPGRFSGRQFSNSRSEMNVSTLELGDSALYLCASKWSILNTEAFFGQGTRLTVV.

The V call is TRBV5-6, the J call TRBJ1-5; D is unclear. This CDR3 is built from 15 residues. V was cut by 0 bases and J by 5 bases, with 12 bases left in between. The germline CDR1 and CDR2 sequences are SGHDT and YYEEEE. The DNA for the CDR3 is TGTGCCAGCAGCTTGGGTGTCAGGTCGGATCAGCCCCAGCATTTT. It is translated as CASSLGVRSDQPQHF.

This clone was detected once. This chain uses TRBV27 with TRBJ2-6; D is ambiguous. The CDR3 has 13 residues. Germline V CDR1 and CDR2: MNHEY, SMNVEV (reference sequence). V shed 7 bases and J shed 2 bases, with 6 bases lying between them. The CDR3 DNA reads TGTGCCAGCACTCGCGCTGGGGCCAACGTCCTGACTTTC. This sequence encodes CASTRAGANVLTF.

This clone was found once. This chain links TRBV14 with TRBJ1-3, with D perhaps matching TRBD1 (5 bases). The CDR3 loop spans 16 amino acids. Per the germline V gene, CDR1 is SGHDN and CDR2 is FVKESK. Trimming took 4 bases from V and 0 from J, leaving 13 bases between them. CDR3 region: CASSPAGLSSGNTIYF. The CDR3 DNA reads TGTGCCAGCAGCCCAGCAGGGCTTAGCTCTGGAAACACCATATATTTT.

The chain has TRBV7-3 and TRBJ1-6; D is perhaps TRBD1 (6 bases). The germline CDR1 and CDR2 sequences are SGHTA and FQGTGA. The CDR3 length is 13 residues. The V and J ends lost 5 bases and 6 bases respectively, with 8 bases between them. The CDR3 region has the DNA TGTGCCAGCAGCCCAGGGGTTAATTCACCCCTCCACTTT. It specifies CASSPGVNSPLHF.

V and J are TRBV7-2 and TRBJ2-7, with 9 nucleotides matching TRBD1. CDR1 SGHTA and CDR2 FQGNSA come from the germline V gene. V was clipped by 5 bases and J by 7 bases; unmatched bases: 3. The CDR3 runs to 12 residues. CDR3 nucleotides: TGTGCCAGCAGCGCGACAGGGGGAGAGCAGTACTTC. It yields the protein CASSATGGEQYF.

The chain carries TRBV28 and TRBJ2-3; TRBD2 matches at 10 bases. Trimming cost V 2 bases and J 1 base; bases outside gene matches: 0. CDR1 MDHEN and CDR2 SYDVKM come from the germline V gene. This CDR3 has 15 amino acids. CDR3 nucleotides: TGTGCCAGCAGTTTAACTAGCGGGGGCACAGATACGCAGTATTTT. Its protein is CASSLTSGGTDTQYF.